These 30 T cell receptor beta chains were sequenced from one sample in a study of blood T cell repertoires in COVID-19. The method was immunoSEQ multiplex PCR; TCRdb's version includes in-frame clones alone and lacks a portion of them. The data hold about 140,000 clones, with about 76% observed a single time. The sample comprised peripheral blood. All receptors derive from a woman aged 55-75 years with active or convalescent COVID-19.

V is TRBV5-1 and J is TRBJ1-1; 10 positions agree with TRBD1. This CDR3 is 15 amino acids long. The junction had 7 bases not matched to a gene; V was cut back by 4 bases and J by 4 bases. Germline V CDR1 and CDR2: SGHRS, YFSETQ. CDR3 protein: CASSLDGQGGTEAFF. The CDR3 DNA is TGCGCCAGCAGCCTGGATGGACAGGGGGGCACTGAAGCTTTCTTT.

This CDR3 is CASSVSTGGALNYGYTF. The CDR3 DNA reads TGTGCCAGCAGCGTTAGCACAGGGGGCGCATTGAACTATGGCTACACCTTC. V and J are TRBV9 and TRBJ1-2; 9 bases agree with TRBD1. Looked up from germline, CDR1 is SGDLS and CDR2 is YYNGEE. The CDR3 runs 17 residues. V was clipped by 2 bases and J by 2 bases; unmatched bases: 10.

CDR3 nucleotides: TGTGCCACCAGTGATTTATCAGTCCAAACAGGGGGGGAAACCAAAAACATTCAGTACTTC. This translates into CATSDLSVQTGGETKNIQYF. The chain recombines TRBV24-1 with TRBJ2-4, with D possibly matching TRBD1 (8 bases). The CDR3 runs to 20 residues. V was pared by 1 base and J by 2 bases, with 23 bases between. Germline V gives CDR1 KGHDR, CDR2 SFDVKD.

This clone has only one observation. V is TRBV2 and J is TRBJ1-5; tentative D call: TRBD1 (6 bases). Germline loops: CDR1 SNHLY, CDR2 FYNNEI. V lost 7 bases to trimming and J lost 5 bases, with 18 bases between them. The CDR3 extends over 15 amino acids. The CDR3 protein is CASTQTDRKDQPQHF. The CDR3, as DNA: TGTGCCAGCACTCAAACCGACAGGAAAGATCAGCCCCAGCATTTT.

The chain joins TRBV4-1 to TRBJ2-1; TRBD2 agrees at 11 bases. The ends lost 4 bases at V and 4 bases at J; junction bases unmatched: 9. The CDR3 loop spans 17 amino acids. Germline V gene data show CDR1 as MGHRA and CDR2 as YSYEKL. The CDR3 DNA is TGCGCCAGCAGCCTGAGGTTAGCGGGGGGGTATTACAATGAGCAGTTCTTC. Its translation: CASSLRLAGGYYNEQFF.

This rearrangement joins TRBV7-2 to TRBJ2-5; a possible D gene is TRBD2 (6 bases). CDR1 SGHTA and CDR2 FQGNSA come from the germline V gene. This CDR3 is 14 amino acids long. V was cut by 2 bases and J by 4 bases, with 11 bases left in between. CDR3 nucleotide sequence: TGTGCCAGCAGCTTACTAGGAGGGGCAGAGACCCAGTACTTC. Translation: CASSLLGGAETQYF.

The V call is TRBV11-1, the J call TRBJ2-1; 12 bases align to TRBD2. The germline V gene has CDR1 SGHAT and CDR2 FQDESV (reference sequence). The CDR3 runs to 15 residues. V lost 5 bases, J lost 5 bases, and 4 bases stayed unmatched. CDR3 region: CASSPRTSGDNEQFF. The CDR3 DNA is TGTGCCAGCAGCCCGCGGACTAGCGGGGACAATGAGCAGTTCTTC.

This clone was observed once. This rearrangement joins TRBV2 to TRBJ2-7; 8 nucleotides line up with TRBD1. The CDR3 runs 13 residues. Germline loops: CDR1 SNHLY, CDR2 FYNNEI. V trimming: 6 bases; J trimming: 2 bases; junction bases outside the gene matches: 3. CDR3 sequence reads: CASRGQGPYEQYV. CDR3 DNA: TGTGCCAGCAGAGGACAGGGCCCCTACGAGCAGTACGTC.

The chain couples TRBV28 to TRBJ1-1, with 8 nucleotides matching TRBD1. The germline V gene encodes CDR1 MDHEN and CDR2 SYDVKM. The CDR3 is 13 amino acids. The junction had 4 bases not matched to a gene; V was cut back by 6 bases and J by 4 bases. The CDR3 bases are TGTGCCAGCAGGACAGGGGTGAGCACTGAAGCTTTCTTT. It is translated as CASRTGVSTEAFF.

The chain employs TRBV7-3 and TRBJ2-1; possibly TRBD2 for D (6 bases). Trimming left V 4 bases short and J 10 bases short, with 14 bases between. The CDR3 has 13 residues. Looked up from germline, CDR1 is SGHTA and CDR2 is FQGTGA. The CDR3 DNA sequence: TGTGCCAGCAGCTGGTCAGAGCGGGCCGAGCAGTTCTTC. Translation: CASSWSERAEQFF.

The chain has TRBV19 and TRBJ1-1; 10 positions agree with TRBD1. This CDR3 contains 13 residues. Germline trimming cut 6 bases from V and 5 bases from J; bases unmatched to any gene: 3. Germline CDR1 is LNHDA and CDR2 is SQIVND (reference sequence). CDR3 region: CASRDRGWTEAFF. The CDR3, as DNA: TGTGCCAGTAGGGACAGGGGGTGGACTGAAGCTTTCTTT.

The CDR3 sequence is CASSLTGFSGNTIYF. CDR3 sequence (DNA): TGCGCCAGCAGCCTAACGGGATTCTCTGGAAACACCATATATTTT. The rearrangement uses TRBV5-1 and TRBJ1-3; D is unclear. Germline V gene sequence: CDR1 SGHRS, CDR2 YFSETQ. V was trimmed by 4 bases and J by 0 bases, leaving 11 bases between them. CDR3 length equals 15 residues.

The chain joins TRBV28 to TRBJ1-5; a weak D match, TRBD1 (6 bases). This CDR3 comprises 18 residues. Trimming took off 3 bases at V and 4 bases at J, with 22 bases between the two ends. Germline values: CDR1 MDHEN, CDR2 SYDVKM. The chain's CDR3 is CASSFRGGGAGHNQPQHF. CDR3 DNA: TGTGCCAGCAGTTTTCGCGGGGGCGGGGCAGGCCATAATCAGCCCCAGCATTTT.

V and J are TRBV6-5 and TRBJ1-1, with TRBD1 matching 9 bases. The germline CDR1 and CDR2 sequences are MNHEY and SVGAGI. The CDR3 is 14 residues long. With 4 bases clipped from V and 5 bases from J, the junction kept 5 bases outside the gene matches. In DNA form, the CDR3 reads TGTGCCAGCAGTTTGGGACAGGGCGATACTGAAGCTTTCTTT. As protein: CASSLGQGDTEAFF.

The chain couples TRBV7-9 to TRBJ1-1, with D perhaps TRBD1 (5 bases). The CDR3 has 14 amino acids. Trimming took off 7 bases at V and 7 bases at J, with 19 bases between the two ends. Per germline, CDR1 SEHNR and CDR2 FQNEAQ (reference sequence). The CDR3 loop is CASTVTGFNLEAFF. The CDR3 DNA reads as TGTGCCAGCACCGTTACAGGTTTTAACCTTGAAGCTTTCTTT.

This CDR3 is CSVYSGTGEGYTF. CDR3 nucleotide sequence: TGCAGCGTCTATTCCGGGACAGGGGAGGGCTACACCTTC. The chain combines TRBV29-1 with TRBJ1-2; 10 bases are a match to TRBD1. There are 13 residues in the CDR3. The trim removed 6 bases at V and 8 bases at J, leaving 9 bases unmatched. The germline V gene has CDR1 SQVTM and CDR2 ANQGSEA.

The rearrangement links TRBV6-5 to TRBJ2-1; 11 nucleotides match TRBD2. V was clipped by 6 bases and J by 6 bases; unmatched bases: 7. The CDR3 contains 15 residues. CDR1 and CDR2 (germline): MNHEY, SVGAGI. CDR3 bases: TGTGCCAGCAGGGTACTAGCGGGGGCCTCCAATGAGCAGTTCTTC. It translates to CASRVLAGASNEQFF.

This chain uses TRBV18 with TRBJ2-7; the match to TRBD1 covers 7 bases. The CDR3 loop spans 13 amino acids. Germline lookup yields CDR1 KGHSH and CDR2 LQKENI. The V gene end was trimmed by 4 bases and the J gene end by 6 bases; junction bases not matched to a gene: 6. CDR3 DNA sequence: TGTGCCAGCTCACTCGACAGGGTGGGCGAGCAGTACGTC. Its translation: CASSLDRVGEQYV.

The CDR3 spells CSGGGQNTEAFF. In DNA, the CDR3 is TGCAGCGGGGGGGGACAGAACACTGAAGCTTTCTTT. The rearrangement uses TRBV29-1 and TRBJ1-1; D may be TRBD1 (6 bases). V was clipped by 7 bases and J by 1 base, with 10 bases between them. The CDR3 is 12 residues long. Germline V CDR1 and CDR2: SQVTM, ANQGSEA.

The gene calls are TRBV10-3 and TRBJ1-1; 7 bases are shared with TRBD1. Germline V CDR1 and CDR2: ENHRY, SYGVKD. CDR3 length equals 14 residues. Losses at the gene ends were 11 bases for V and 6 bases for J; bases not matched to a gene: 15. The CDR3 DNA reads TGTGCCTCCCAGGGGGGTACGGGTGTGGCTGAAGCTTTCTTT. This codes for CASQGGTGVAEAFF.

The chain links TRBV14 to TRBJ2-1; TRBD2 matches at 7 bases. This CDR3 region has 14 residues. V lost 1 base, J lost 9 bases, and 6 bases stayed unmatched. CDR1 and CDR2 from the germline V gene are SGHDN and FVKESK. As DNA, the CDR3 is TGTGCCAGCAGCCAAGCGCTAGCGGTCAGTGAGCAGTTCTTC. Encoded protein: CASSQALAVSEQFF.

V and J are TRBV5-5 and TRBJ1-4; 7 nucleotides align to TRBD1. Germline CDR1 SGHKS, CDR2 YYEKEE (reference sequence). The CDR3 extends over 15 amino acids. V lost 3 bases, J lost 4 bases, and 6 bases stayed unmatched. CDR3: CASSWGQGGNEKLFF. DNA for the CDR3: TGTGCCAGCAGCTGGGGTCAGGGGGGTAATGAAAAACTGTTTTTT.

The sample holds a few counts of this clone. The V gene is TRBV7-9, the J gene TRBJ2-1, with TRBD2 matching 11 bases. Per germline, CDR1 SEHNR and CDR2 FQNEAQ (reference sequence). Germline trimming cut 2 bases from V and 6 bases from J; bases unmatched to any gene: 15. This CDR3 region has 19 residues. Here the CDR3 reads CASSLMGYSGRALSNEQFF. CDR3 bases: TGTGCCAGCAGCTTAATGGGATATAGCGGGAGGGCCCTCAGCAATGAGCAGTTCTTC. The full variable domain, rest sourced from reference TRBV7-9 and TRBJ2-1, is DTGVSQNPRHKITKRGQNVTFRCDPISEHNRLYWYRQTLGQGPEFLTYFQNEAQLEKSRLLSDRFSAERPKGSFSTLEIQRTEQGDSAMYLCASSLMGYSGRALSNEQFFGPGTRLTVL.

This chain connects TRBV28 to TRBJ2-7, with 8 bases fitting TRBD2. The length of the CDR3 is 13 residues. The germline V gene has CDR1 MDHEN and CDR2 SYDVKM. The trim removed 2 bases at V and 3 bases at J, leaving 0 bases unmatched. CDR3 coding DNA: TGTGCCAGCAGTTTAGGGACTAGCTACGAGCAGTACTTC. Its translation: CASSLGTSYEQYF. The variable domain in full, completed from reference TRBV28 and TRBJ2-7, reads DVKVTQSSRYLVKRTGEKVFLECVQDMDHENMFWYRQDPGLGLRLIYFSYDVKMKEKGDIPEGYSVSREKKERFSLILESASTNQTSMYLCASSLGTSYEQYFGPGTRLTVT.

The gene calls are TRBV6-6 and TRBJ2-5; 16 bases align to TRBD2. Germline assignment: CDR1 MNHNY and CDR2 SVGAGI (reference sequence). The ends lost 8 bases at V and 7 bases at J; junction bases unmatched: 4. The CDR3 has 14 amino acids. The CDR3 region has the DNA TGTGCCAGCGGGACTAGCGGGGGGGTAGGGACCCAGTACTTC. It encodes CASGTSGGVGTQYF.

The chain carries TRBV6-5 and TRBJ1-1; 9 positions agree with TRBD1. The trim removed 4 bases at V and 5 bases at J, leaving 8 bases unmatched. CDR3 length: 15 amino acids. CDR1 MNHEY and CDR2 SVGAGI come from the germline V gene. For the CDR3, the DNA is TGTGCCAGCAGTTTCGATACACAGGGGGCAACTGAAGCTTTCTTT. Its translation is CASSFDTQGATEAFF.

Here the CDR3 DNA reads TGTGCCAGCGCCGGGATGGGGGCCAGAATGTTTAGCCAGCCCCAGCATTTT. Protein: CASAGMGARMFSQPQHF. This chain links TRBV28 with TRBJ1-5; a weak D match, TRBD1 (6 bases). This CDR3 spans 17 amino acids. The ends were cut back, 8 bases at V and 7 bases at J, with 27 bases in the middle. Per germline, CDR1 MDHEN and CDR2 SYDVKM. Supplemented by reference TRBV28 and TRBJ1-5, the full variable domain reads DVKVTQSSRYLVKRTGEKVFLECVQDMDHENMFWYRQDPGLGLRLIYFSYDVKMKEKGDIPEGYSVSREKKERFSLILESASTNQTSMYLCASAGMGARMFSQPQHFGDGTRLSIL.

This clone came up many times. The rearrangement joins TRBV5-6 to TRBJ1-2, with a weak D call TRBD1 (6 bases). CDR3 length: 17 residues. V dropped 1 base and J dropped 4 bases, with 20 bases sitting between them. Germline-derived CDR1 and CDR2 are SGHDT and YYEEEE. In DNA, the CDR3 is TGTGCCAGCAGCTTGTTTTGGATGGGGGGGCAAGGCTATGGCTACACCTTC. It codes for CASSLFWMGGQGYGYTF.

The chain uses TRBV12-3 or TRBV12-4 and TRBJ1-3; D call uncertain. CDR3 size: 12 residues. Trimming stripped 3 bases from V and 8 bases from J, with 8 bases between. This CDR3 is CASSFREDTIYF. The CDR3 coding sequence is TGTGCCAGCAGTTTTCGGGAAGACACCATATATTTT.

CDR3 loop: CASSIHTGRTEAFF. CDR3 coding DNA: TGTGCCAGTAGTATACATACAGGGAGAACTGAAGCTTTCTTT. This chain connects TRBV19 to TRBJ1-1; D perhaps matches TRBD1 (6 bases). This CDR3 spans 14 amino acids. The V gene lost 2 bases and the J gene lost 5 bases, with 12 bases spanning the gap. Germline V lookup: CDR1 LNHDA, CDR2 SQIVND (reference sequence).